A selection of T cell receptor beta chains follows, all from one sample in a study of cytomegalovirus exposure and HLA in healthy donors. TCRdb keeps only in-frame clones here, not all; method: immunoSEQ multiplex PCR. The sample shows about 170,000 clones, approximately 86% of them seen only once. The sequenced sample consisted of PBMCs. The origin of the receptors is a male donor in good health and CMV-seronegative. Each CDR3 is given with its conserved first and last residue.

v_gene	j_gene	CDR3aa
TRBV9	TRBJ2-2	CATSPGTPTGELFF
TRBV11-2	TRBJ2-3	CASREGGTTDTQYF
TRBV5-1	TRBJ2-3	CASSLGLPTDTQYF
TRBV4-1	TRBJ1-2	CASSQDDSGGRRLYTGYTF
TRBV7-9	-	CASSFGTGYLYEQYF
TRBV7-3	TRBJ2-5	CASSPLGEGGTQYF
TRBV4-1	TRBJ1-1	CASSRDRGQNTEAFF
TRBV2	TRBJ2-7	CATKQDSVSGEQYF
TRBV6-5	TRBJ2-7	CASSYSGSSGSYEQYF
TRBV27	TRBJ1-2	CASSLSTAGGNHGYTF
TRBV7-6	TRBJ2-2	CASSFRTSGSGELFF
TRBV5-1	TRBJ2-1	CASSLEGQGESYNEQFF
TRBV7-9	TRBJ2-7	CASSLMARGGSSYEQYF
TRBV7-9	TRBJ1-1	CASSLKGQENTEAFF
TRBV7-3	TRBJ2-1	CASSPIAGTFSYNEQFF
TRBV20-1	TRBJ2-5	CSARSLKTQYF
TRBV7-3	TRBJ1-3	CASSLLSGGSRNTIYF
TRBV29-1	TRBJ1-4	CSVWGRSDEKLFF
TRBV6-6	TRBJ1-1	CATSTPQGTEAFF
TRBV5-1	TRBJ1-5	CASSFDGQLAQPQHF
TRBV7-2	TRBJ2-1	CASSLVVSEQFF
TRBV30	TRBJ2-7	CAWSGTSGSSYEQYF
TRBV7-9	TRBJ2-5	CASRVPRDGETQYF
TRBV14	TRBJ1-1	CASSQDPGRAEAFF
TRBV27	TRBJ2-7	CATGTAPYEQYF
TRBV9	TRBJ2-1	CASSVGGRGNDEQFF
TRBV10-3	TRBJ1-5	CAISEGHHSNQPQHF
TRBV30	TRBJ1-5	CAWSVAQGNQPQHF
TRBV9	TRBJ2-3	CASSVGNGGVTDTQYF
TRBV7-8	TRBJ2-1	CASSFDRQTQYNEQFF
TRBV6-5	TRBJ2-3	CASSKTETSTDTQYF
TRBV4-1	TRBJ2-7	CASSHPPDRGEQYF
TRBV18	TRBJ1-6	CASSPGQGATPLHF
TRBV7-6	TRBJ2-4	CAGKRQLAKNIQYF
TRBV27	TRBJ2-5	CASSPLAGGSREQYF
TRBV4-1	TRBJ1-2	CASSQDTDRAGGYTF
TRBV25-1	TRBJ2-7	CASSDRWDRSSYEQYF
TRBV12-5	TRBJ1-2	CASGLRREGGYTF
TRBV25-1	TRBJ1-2	CASSEVGGYGYTF
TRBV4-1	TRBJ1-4	CASSDYTGSNEKLFF
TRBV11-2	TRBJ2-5	CASSLGLAGETQYF
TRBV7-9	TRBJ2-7	CASSLVSGLEQYF
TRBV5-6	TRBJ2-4	CASSFRALAKNIQYF